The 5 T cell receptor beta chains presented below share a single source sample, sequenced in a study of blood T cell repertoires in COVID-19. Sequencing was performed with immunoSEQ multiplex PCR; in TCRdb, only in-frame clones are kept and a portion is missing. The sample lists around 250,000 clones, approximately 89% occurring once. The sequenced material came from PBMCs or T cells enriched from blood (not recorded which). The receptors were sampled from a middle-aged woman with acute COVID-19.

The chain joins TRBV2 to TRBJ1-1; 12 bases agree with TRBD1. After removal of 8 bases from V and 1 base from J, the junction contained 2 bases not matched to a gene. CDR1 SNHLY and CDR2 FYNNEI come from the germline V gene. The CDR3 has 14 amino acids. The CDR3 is CASLGQGANTEAFF. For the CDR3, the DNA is TGTGCCAGCTTGGGACAGGGGGCGAACACTGAAGCTTTCTTT.

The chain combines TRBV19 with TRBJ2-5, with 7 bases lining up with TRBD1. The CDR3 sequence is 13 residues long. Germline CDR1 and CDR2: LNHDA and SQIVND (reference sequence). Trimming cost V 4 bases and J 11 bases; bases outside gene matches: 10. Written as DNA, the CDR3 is TGTGCCAGTAGTACCAGACAGGGAGAGAGTCAGTACTTC. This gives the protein CASSTRQGESQYF.

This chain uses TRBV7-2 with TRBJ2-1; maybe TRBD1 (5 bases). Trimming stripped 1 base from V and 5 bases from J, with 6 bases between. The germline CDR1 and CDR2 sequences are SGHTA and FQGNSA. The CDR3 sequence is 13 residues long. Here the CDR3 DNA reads TGTGCCAGCAGCTTAGGACAGAACAATGAGCAGTTCTTC. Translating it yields CASSLGQNNEQFF.

The CDR3 here is CAISELDRGNQPQHF. The CDR3 DNA reads as TGTGCCATCAGTGAGCTGGACAGGGGTAATCAGCCCCAGCATTTT. The chain couples TRBV10-3 to TRBJ1-5; 9 bases map to TRBD1. Per germline, CDR1 ENHRY and CDR2 SYGVKD. V lost 2 bases and J lost 4; bases outside the gene matches: 3. CDR3 length: 15 residues.

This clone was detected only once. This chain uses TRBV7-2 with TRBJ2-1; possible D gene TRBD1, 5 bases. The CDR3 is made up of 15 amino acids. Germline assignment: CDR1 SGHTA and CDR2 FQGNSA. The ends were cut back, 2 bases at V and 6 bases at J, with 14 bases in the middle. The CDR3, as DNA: TGTGCCAGCAGCTTATTCCAGGCAGGGTCCAATGAGCAGTTCTTC. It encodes CASSLFQAGSNEQFF.